The clone carrying this T cell receptor (beta chain) has just one count. Its antigen is not known. The use of a sample-barcoded 5' primer and a J-beta primer mix characterized a second PCR of roughly 6 to 11 cycles. Unique molecular identifiers of 12 random nucleotides labeled each cDNA. TCRdb used MiXCR to reprocess the 5' RACE reads, holding one entry per CDR3 protein. This sample carries about 800,000 distinct CDR3 sequences, about 62% of them seen once, and the ten largest clones take around 22%. Trimming shortened V by 7 bases and J by 1 base, and 6 bases separated the two germline ends. This CDR3 has 12 amino acids. The germline V gene encodes CDR1 MNHNS and CDR2 SASEGT. These data belong to a study of blood T cells in healthy people across ages. Regarding the study as a whole: The diversity estimates, figures obtained from one million T cells, were considered underestimates. Relative to aged donors, long-lived donors carried more naive CD4+ cells and displayed higher diversity. As age increased, TCR beta diversity per million T cells fell in a roughly linear fashion.

This clonotype originated in a man aged 25 to 40 in good health. The sequenced material came from blood. The rearrangement joins TRBV6-1 to TRBJ2-3; D not certain. CDR3 sequence (DNA): TGTGCCAGCAACCAGGGCACAGATACGCAGTATTTT. This gives the protein CASNQGTDTQYF.